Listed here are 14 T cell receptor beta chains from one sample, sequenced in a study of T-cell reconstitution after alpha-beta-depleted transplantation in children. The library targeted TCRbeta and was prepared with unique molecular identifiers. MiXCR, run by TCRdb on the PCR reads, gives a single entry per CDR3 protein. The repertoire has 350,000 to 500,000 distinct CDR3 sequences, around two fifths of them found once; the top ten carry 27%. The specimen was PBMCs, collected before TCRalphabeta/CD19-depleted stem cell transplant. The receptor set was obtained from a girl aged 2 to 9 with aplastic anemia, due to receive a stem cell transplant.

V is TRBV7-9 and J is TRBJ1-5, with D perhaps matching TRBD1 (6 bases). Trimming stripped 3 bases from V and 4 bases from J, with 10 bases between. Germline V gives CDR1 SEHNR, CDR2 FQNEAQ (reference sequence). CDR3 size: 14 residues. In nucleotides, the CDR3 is TGTGCCAGCAGCTTGACAGGTTTGAATCAGCCCCAGCATTTT. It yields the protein CASSLTGLNQPQHF.

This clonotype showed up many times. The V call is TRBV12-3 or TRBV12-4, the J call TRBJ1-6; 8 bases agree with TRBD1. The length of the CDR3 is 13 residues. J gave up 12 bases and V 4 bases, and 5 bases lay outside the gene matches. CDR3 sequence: CASSSRQGQPLHF. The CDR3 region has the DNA TGTGCCAGCAGTTCAAGACAGGGGCAACCCCTCCACTTT.

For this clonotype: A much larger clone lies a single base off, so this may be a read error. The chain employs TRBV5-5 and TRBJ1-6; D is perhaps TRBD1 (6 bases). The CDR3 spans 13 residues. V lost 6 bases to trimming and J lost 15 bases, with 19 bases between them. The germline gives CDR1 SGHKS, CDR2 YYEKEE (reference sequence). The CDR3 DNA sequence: TGTGCCAGCAACATCCCGGGGGGGGCTGTCCTCCACTTT. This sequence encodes CASNIPGGAVLHF.

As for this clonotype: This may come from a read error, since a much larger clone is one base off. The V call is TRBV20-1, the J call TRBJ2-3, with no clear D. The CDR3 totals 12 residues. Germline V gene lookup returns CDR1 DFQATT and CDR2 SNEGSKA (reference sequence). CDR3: CSARGRADTQFF. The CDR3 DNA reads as TGCAGTGCTAGAGGGCGCGCAGATACGCAGTTTTTT.

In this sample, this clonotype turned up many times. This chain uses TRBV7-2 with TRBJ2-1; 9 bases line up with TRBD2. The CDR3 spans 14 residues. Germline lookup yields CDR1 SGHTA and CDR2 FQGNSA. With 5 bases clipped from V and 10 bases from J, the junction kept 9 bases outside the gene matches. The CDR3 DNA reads TGTGCCAGCAGCCTCCTTCGAAGCGGGAGGGAGCAGTTCTTC. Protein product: CASSLLRSGREQFF. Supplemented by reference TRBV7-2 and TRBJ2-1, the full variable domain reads GAGVSQSPSNKVTEKGKDVELRCDPISGHTALYWYRQSLGQGLEFLIYFQGNSAPDKSGLPSDRFSAERTGGSVSTLTIQRTQQEDSAVYLCASSLLRSGREQFFGPGTRLTVL.

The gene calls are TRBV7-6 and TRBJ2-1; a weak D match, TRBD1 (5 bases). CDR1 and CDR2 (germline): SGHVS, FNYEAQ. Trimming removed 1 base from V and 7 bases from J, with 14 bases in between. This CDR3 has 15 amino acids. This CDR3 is CASSLGAAGWNEQFF. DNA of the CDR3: TGTGCCAGCAGCTTAGGGGCGGCAGGGTGGAATGAGCAGTTCTTC.

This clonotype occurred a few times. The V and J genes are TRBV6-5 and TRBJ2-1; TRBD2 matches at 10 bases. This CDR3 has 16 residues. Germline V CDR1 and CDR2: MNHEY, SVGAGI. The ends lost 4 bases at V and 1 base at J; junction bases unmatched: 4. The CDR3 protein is CASSSGTSASYNEQFF. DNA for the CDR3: TGTGCCAGCAGTTCCGGGACTAGCGCTTCCTACAATGAGCAGTTCTTC.

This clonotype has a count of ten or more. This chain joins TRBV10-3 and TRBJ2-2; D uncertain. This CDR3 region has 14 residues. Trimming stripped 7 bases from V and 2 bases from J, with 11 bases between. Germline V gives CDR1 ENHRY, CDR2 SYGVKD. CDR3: CAIMPQPNTGELFF. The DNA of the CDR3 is TGTGCCATCATGCCGCAGCCAAACACCGGGGAGCTGTTTTTT.

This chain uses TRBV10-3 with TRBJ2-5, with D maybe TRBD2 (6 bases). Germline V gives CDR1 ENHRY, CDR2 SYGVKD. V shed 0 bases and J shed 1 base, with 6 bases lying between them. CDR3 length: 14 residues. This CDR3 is CAISESRGQETQYF. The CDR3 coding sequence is TGTGCCATCAGTGAGTCGCGGGGCCAAGAGACCCAGTACTTC.

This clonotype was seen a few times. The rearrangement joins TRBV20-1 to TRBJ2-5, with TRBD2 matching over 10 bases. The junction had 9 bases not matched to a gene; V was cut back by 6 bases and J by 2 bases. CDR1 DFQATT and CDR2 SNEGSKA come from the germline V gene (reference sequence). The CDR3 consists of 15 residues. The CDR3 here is CSAQAGGGPQETQYF. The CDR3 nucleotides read TGCAGTGCCCAAGCGGGAGGGGGGCCGCAAGAGACCCAGTACTTC.

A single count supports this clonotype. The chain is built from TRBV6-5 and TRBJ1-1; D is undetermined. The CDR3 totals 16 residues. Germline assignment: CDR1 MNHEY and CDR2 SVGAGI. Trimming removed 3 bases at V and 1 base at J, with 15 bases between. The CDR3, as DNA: TGTGCCAGCAGTTATTTCTCGGTCACCGGGAACACTGAAGCTTTCTTT. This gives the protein CASSYFSVTGNTEAFF.

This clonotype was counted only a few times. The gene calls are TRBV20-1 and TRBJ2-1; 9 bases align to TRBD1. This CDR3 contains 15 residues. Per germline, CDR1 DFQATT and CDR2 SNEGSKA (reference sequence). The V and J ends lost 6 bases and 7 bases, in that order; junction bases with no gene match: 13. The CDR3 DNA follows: TGCAGTGCCACCAAAACAGGGGGCATAGAAAATGAGCAGTTCTTC. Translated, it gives CSATKTGGIENEQFF.

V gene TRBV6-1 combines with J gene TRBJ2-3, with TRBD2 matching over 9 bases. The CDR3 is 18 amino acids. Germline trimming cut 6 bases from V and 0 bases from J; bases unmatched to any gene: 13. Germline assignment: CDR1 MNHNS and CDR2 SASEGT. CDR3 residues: CASSKRLWREGSTDTQYF. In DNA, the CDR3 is TGTGCCAGCAGCAAAAGGTTGTGGCGGGAGGGGAGCACAGATACGCAGTATTTT.

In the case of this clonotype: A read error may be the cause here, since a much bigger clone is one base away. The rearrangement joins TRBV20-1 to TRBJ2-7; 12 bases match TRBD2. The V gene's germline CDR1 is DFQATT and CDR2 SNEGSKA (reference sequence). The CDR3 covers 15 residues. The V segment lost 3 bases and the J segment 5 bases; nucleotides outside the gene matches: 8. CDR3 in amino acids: CSASPSGRAFDEQYF. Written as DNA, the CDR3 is TGCAGTGCTAGCCCTAGCGGGAGGGCGTTTGACGAGCAGTACTTC.